This T cell receptor beta chain was identified in a study of response to subunit inactivated influenza vaccine. Each CDR3 protein is one row after TCRdb ran MiXCR on the RT-PCR reads. The sample contains more than 500,000 distinct CDR3 sequences, roughly 10% of which appear only once. CDR3 length: 15 residues. V lost 1 base and J 0 bases, leaving 8 bases between the germline ends. The germline V gene encodes CDR1 SGHAT and CDR2 FQNNGV. In addition, the sample was reused for a study of T cells expressing NK-cell markers. That paper notes: Template switching by 5'RACE with UMIs generated the TCR beta cDNA. A range of roughly 1.0-8% of CD8+ T cells consisted of dominant NKG2C+ clonotypes in several donors.

The chain recombines TRBV11-2 with TRBJ2-3, with no clear D. This receptor was obtained from a man between 50 and 59 years old who received an inactivated influenza vaccine. Sample: PBMCs from blood, taken on the day of vaccination. CDR3 in DNA: TGTGCCAGCAGCTTAGGTCCCTGGAGCACAGATACGCAGTATTTT. Protein sequence: CASSLGPWSTDTQYF.